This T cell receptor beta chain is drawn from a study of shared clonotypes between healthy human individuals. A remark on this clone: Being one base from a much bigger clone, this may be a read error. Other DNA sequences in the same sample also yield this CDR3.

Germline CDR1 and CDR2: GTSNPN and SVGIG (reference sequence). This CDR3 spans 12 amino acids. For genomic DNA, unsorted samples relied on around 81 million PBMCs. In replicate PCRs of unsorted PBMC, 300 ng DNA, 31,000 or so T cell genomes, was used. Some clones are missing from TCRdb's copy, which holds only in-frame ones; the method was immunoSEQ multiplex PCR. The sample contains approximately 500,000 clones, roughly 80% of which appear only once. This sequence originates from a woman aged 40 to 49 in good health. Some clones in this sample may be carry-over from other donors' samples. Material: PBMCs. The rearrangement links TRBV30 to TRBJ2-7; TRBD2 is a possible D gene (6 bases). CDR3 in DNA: TGTGCATGGAACCTCCTGGGGGGAGAGCAGTACTTC. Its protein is CAWNLLGGEQYF. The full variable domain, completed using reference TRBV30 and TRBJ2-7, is SQTIHQWPATLVQPVGSPLSLECTVEGTSNPNLYWYRQAAGRGLQLLFYSVGIGQISSEVPQNLSASRPQDRQFILSSKKLLLSDSGFYLCAWNLLGGEQYFGPGTRLTVT.